This passage covers 27 T cell receptor beta chains from one sample sequenced in a study of T cell clonality in common variable immunodeficiency. Using immunoSEQ multiplex PCR, the repertoire was profiled, and TCRdb retains in-frame clones only, with some absent. This sample has roughly 32,000 clones, each found more than once. Sequencing was performed on peripheral blood mononuclear cells. The receptor set was obtained from a person aged 18 to 70 in good health.

This clone was observed many times. The sequence runs out 3 residues before the end of the CDR3; the remainder is reconstructed from the germline J gene. The chain employs TRBV7-2 and TRBJ2-5, with TRBD2 matching 7 bases. CDR1 and CDR2 from the germline V gene are SGHTA and FQGNSA. J gave up 4 bases and V 3 bases, and 2 bases lay outside the gene matches. The CDR3 length is 13 residues. The sequenced part of the CDR3 DNA is TGTGCCAGCAGCTTCATAGCGGGAGAGACC. Translating gives CASSFIAGET. The whole CDR3 region reads CASSFIAGETQYF.

At least ten counts were recorded for this clone. The read ends 3 residues before the CDR3 terminus; that terminus is restored from the germline J gene. The rearrangement joins TRBV20-1 to TRBJ2-3, with a tentative D call TRBD2 (6 bases). The CDR3 is 14 residues long. The germline V gene encodes CDR1 DFQATT and CDR2 SNEGSKA (reference sequence). The part of the CDR3 DNA that was read is TGCAGTGCTAGTAGGGGACTGCTACAAGAGACG. It is translated as CSASRGLLQET. The whole CDR3 protein reads CSASRGLLQETQYF.

Many counts were recorded for this clone. The CDR3 end is not reached by the read, which stops 3 residues before it; the germline J gene fills it in. The chain links TRBV5-1 to TRBJ1-2; D gene ambiguous. In germline, CDR1 is SGHRS, CDR2 YFSETQ. The length of the CDR3 is 15 residues. Trimming removed 0 bases at V and 4 bases at J, with 13 bases between. CDR3 loop: CASSLGLSSSYGYTF. The CDR3 DNA, read in part, is TGCGCCAGCAGCTTGGGGCTTTCTTCTAGCTATGGC.

This clone was seen at least ten times. CDR3 DNA (partial): TGTGCCAGTAGCACAGGCTTCGGGACAGGGGGCGCCGCGAGCACAGATACG. It is translated as CASSTGFGTGGAASTDT. The entire CDR3 protein is CASSTGFGTGGAASTDTQYF. The V gene is TRBV19, the J gene TRBJ2-3, with 12 bases identical to TRBD1. From the germline J gene comes the end of the CDR3, since the read stops 3 residues before it. CDR3 length: 20 amino acids. Germline CDR1 LNHDA, CDR2 SQIVND (reference sequence). V lost 6 bases and J lost 0; bases outside the gene matches: 16. The variable domain in full, completed from reference TRBV19 and TRBJ2-3, reads DGGITQSPKYLFRKEGQNVTLSCEQNLNHDAMYWYRQDPGQGLRLIYYSQIVNDFQKGDIAEGYSVSREKKESFPLTVTSAQKNPTAFYLCASSTGFGTGGAASTDTQYFGPGTRLTVL.

This clone showed up many times. The read ends 3 residues before the CDR3 terminus; that terminus is restored from the germline J gene. Additional DNA sequences in this sample encode the identical CDR3. V and J are TRBV5-1 and TRBJ1-1, with D hard to call. The V gene lost 0 bases and the J gene lost 2 bases, with 8 bases spanning the gap. The CDR3 length is 14 residues. Germline assignment: CDR1 SGHRS and CDR2 YFSETQ. CDR3 sequence: CASSLAGGNTEAFF. The part of the CDR3 DNA that was read is TGCGCCAGCAGCTTGGCCGGCGGAAACACTGAA.

By share, this clone ranks as medium-sized. The read gets to within 3 residues of the CDR3 end, and the germline J gene fills in the rest. The chain joins TRBV7-8 to TRBJ2-5; D may be TRBD2 (6 bases). Germline V gene sequence: CDR1 SGHVS, CDR2 FQNEAQ. Trimming stripped 6 bases from V and 2 bases from J, with 16 bases between. The CDR3 is 15 amino acids. CDR3 sequence: CASREGPYDQETQYF. The part of the CDR3 DNA that was read is TGTGCCAGCAGGGAGGGCCCCTATGATCAAGAGACC. Using reference TRBV7-8 and TRBJ2-5 for the parts outside the CDR3, the full variable domain is GAGVSQSPRYKVAKRGQDVALRCDPISGHVSLFWYQQALGQGPEFLTYFQNEAQLDKSGLPSDRFFAERPEGSVSTLKIQRTQQEDSAVYLCASREGPYDQETQYFGPGTRLLVL.

This clone occurred a few times. With the read ending 3 residues before the CDR3 end, the germline J gene is used to fill in that end. The chain joins TRBV30 to TRBJ2-3; D possibly matches TRBD1 or TRBD2 (6 bases each). This CDR3 is built from 15 residues. From germline, CDR1 is GTSNPN and CDR2 SVGIG (reference sequence). The CDR3 sequence: CAWSVLGGLQGTQYF. The sequenced part of the CDR3 DNA is TGTGCCTGGAGTGTATTAGGAGGGCTTCAGGGGACG.

The table lists this clone with many counts. The CDR3 is cut off 3 residues early in the read; its end comes from the germline J gene. This rearrangement joins TRBV19 to TRBJ2-7; 8 bases line up with TRBD1. The CDR3 is 15 residues long. V was clipped by 5 bases and J by 0 bases; unmatched bases: 6. Germline CDR1 and CDR2: LNHDA and SQIVND (reference sequence). CDR3 region: CASSPRTGSSYEQYF. CDR3 bases read: TGTGCCAGTAGTCCTCGGACAGGGAGCTCCTACGAG.

This clone was recorded many times. The read gets to within 3 residues of the CDR3 end, and the germline J gene fills in the rest. The chain combines TRBV18 with TRBJ2-5; 9 nucleotides line up with TRBD1. With V trimmed by 4 bases and J by 5 bases, 5 bases remained unmatched. CDR3 length: 14 amino acids. Germline values: CDR1 KGHSH, CDR2 LQKENI. The CDR3 region is CASSRGTGRETQYF. CDR3 bases read: TGTGCCAGCTCACGCGGGACAGGGAGGGAGACC.

This clone occurred many times. The read halts 3 residues ahead of the CDR3 end, with the missing end drawn from the germline J gene. The V and J genes are TRBV4-2 and TRBJ1-6; the D gene is possibly TRBD1 (5 bases). V shed 3 bases and J shed 8 bases, with 11 bases lying between them. Germline V CDR1 and CDR2: LGHNA, YNFKEQ. The CDR3 loop spans 14 amino acids. The CDR3 bases that were read are TGTGCCAGCAGCCAGGACACCACCTATTCACCC. Its protein product is CASSQDTTYSP. The CDR3 reads in full as CASSQDTTYSPLHF.

In its sample, this clone was seen many times. The CDR3 is cut off 3 residues early in the read; its end comes from the germline J gene. The rearrangement links TRBV7-3 to TRBJ2-5; 7 bases are a match to TRBD1. Germline values: CDR1 SGHTA, CDR2 FQGTGA. The CDR3 sequence is 15 residues long. J gave up 5 bases and V 5 bases, and 11 bases lay outside the gene matches. The CDR3 bases that were read are TGTGCCAGCAGCGTAAAAACAGGGGTCGGGGAGACC. It yields the protein CASSVKTGVGET. From start to end, the CDR3 is CASSVKTGVGETQYF.

This clone was observed at least ten times. CDR3 protein: CASTEGLAGPLDEQYF. The sequenced part of the CDR3 DNA is TGTGCCAGCACCGAGGGACTAGCGGGGCCCTTGGACGAG. J is TRBJ2-7 and V is TRBV28; 13 nucleotides agree with TRBD2. The missing CDR3 end, 3 residues past where the read stops, is filled in from the germline J gene. Germline-derived CDR1 and CDR2 are MDHEN and SYDVKM. CDR3 length: 16 amino acids. V dropped 7 bases and J dropped 5; count of bases not matched to a gene: 11.

This clone was counted many times. The read is 3 residues too short to cover the CDR3 end, so that end is filled in from the germline J gene. Other DNA sequences in this specimen translate into the identical CDR3. V gene TRBV14 combines with J gene TRBJ2-1; 8 bases agree with TRBD1. V lost 0 bases, J lost 7 bases, and 8 bases stayed unmatched. Per the germline V gene, CDR1 is SGHDN and CDR2 is FVKESK. The CDR3 extends over 16 amino acids. This CDR3 reads CASSQDGSGGRNEQFF. The part of the CDR3 DNA that was read is TGTGCCAGCAGCCAAGACGGGTCAGGGGGCAGGAATGAG.

This clone has a count of ten or more. The observed sequence ends 3 residues before the CDR3 terminus, with the missing tail filled in from the germline J gene. The rearrangement links TRBV7-9 to TRBJ2-5, with D possibly matching TRBD2 (5 bases). Deletions cut 6 bases from V and 4 bases from J, with 15 bases between. Germline CDR1 SEHNR, CDR2 FQNEAQ (reference sequence). CDR3 size: 14 residues. The CDR3 region is CASSLGSGSETQYF. Incomplete CDR3 DNA: TGTGCCAGCAGTCTGGGCAGCGGATCAGAGACC. Full variable domain (rest looked up from reference TRBV7-9 and TRBJ2-5): DTGVSQNPRHKITKRGQNVTFRCDPISEHNRLYWYRQTLGQGPEFLTYFQNEAQLEKSRLLSDRFSAERPKGSFSTLEIQRTEQGDSAMYLCASSLGSGSETQYFGPGTRLLVL.

This clone was counted ten times or more. The CDR3 is cut off 3 residues early in the read; its end comes from the germline J gene. The chain carries TRBV7-6 and TRBJ2-1; D remains unclear. Germline V lookup: CDR1 SGHVS, CDR2 FNYEAQ. The ends were cut back, 2 bases at V and 8 bases at J, with 7 bases in the middle. The CDR3 extends over 12 amino acids. The CDR3 bases that were read are TGTGCCAGCAGCTTAATCGGGTATGAG. Translated: CASSLIGYE. The complete CDR3 protein is CASSLIGYEQFF.

This clone was found many times. The CDR3 end falls 3 residues outside the read, so it is completed with the germline J gene. This chain joins TRBV20-1 and TRBJ2-3, with TRBD2 matching 12 bases. Germline CDR1 and CDR2: DFQATT and SNEGSKA (reference sequence). Trimming cost V 5 bases and J 1 base; bases outside gene matches: 10. There are 17 residues in the CDR3. CDR3: CSALGLAGLGGTDTQYF. Incomplete CDR3 DNA: TGCAGTGCTCTCGGACTAGCGGGGTTGGGTGGCACAGATACG.

Only a few counts were recorded for this clone. Partial CDR3 DNA: TGTGCCTGGAGTGTCGGGGGAGGAGATCAGCCG. This gives the protein CAWSVGGGDQP. The entire CDR3 protein is CAWSVGGGDQPQYF. V gene TRBV30 combines with J gene TRBJ2-3, with D tentatively TRBD2 (6 bases). Coverage ceases 3 residues before the CDR3 finishes, and the germline J gene fills in the end. Germline V lookup: CDR1 GTSNPN, CDR2 SVGIG (reference sequence). CDR3 size: 14 residues.

There are many counts of this clone. The sequence runs out 3 residues before the end of the CDR3; the remainder is reconstructed from the germline J gene. This chain joins TRBV11-3 and TRBJ2-4; perhaps TRBD2 as D (5 bases). This CDR3 spans 14 amino acids. The V and J ends lost 8 bases and 0 bases respectively, with 11 bases between them. Per germline, CDR1 SGHNT and CDR2 YENEEA. The DNA read from the CDR3 is TGTGCCAGCGAGCCCGCGGGAGCCAAAAACATT. It encodes CASEPAGAKNI. The entire CDR3 is CASEPAGAKNIQYF. Looking up the rest from reference TRBV11-3 and TRBJ2-4 gives the full variable domain: EAGVVQSPRYKIIEKKQPVAFWCNPISGHNTLYWYLQNLGQGPELLIRYENEEAVDDSQLPKDRFSAERLKGVDSTLKIQPAELGDSAVYLCASEPAGAKNIQYFGAGTRLSVL.

Incomplete CDR3 DNA: TGTGCCAGCTCATTACAGACAGGAGGGGACTATGGC. Amino acid sequence: CASSLQTGGDYG. The CDR3 in its entirety is CASSLQTGGDYGYTF. This chain joins TRBV18 and TRBJ1-2; the D gene is possibly TRBD1 (6 bases). The CDR3 is cut off 3 residues early in the read; its end comes from the germline J gene. Germline V CDR1 and CDR2: KGHSH, LQKENI. The CDR3 spans 15 residues. The V and J ends lost 5 bases and 3 bases respectively, with 16 bases between them.

This clone has at least ten counts. Read data end 3 residues before the CDR3 end; the end is taken from the germline J gene. The gene calls are TRBV14 and TRBJ2-4; 7 bases are a match to TRBD2. V was pared by 1 base and J by 8 bases, with 5 bases of the junction left unmatched. The V gene's germline CDR1 is SGHDN and CDR2 FVKESK. This CDR3 comprises 14 residues. The chain's CDR3 is CASSQVGEGDIQYF. Partial CDR3 DNA: TGTGCCAGCAGCCAAGTCGGGGAGGGAGACATT.

This clone showed up many times. CDR3 bases read: TGTGCCAGCAGCCCAGCGTCCGGGAGGGCCGGGGGGGATACG. Its protein product is CASSPASGRAGGDT. The complete CDR3 protein is CASSPASGRAGGDTQYF. The chain couples TRBV7-6 to TRBJ2-3; 8 bases fit TRBD2. The read comes to an end 3 residues before the CDR3 does, leaving the germline J gene to fill in the end. Per the germline V gene, CDR1 is SGHVS and CDR2 is FNYEAQ. The CDR3 runs to 17 residues. V lost 5 bases and J lost 6; bases outside the gene matches: 16.

This clone has at least ten counts. The read ends 3 residues before the CDR3 terminus; that terminus is restored from the germline J gene. The J gene is TRBJ2-7, the V gene TRBV30, with 7 nucleotides matching TRBD1. The CDR3 sequence is 14 residues long. The J segment lost 2 bases and the V segment lost 5 bases, leaving 9 bases of the junction unmatched. Germline V gene data show CDR1 as GTSNPN and CDR2 as SVGIG (reference sequence). Partial CDR3 DNA: TGTGCCTGGGGACCCGGGACAGCTACCTACGAG. Translating it yields CAWGPGTATYE. In full, the CDR3 is CAWGPGTATYEQYF.

This clone was observed at least ten times. The read gets to within 3 residues of the CDR3 end, and the germline J gene fills in the rest. J is TRBJ2-5 and V is TRBV7-2; TRBD2 matches 12 bases. CDR3 size: 15 residues. V trimming: 0 bases; J trimming: 5 bases; junction bases outside the gene matches: 1. The germline V gene has CDR1 SGHTA and CDR2 FQGNSA. CDR3: CASSLALAGGETQYF. The DNA read from the CDR3 is TGTGCCAGCAGCTTAGCCCTAGCGGGAGGGGAGACC.

This clone appeared many times. The read ends 3 residues early relative to the CDR3; the germline J gene fills the gap. This rearrangement joins TRBV10-3 to TRBJ2-2; the D gene is possibly TRBD2 (6 bases). CDR3 length: 15 amino acids. V shed 7 bases and J shed 4 bases, with 16 bases lying between them. Germline CDR1 reads ENHRY; CDR2 reads SYGVKD. The CDR3 sequence: CAINGMAGTTGELFF. CDR3 DNA (partial): TGTGCCATCAACGGTATGGCGGGGACCACCGGGGAG.

This clone was seen ten or more times. The sequence runs out 3 residues before the end of the CDR3; the remainder is reconstructed from the germline J gene. Other nucleotide sequences from this sample produce the same CDR3. V is TRBV9 and J is TRBJ2-7, with TRBD2 matching over 10 bases. The CDR3 contains 14 residues. The germline CDR1 and CDR2 sequences are SGDLS and YYNGEE. V shed 2 bases, J shed 5 bases, and the junction held 4 bases outside the gene matches. The part of the CDR3 DNA that was read is TGTGCCAGCAGCGTCGGGACTAGCGTCCACGAG. This sequence encodes CASSVGTSVHE. The complete CDR3 protein is CASSVGTSVHEQYF.

This clone was picked up many times. The read ends 3 residues shy of where the CDR3 ends; the end is completed using the germline J gene. V usage is TRBV29-1 and J usage is TRBJ2-2; 13 nucleotides line up with TRBD2. Germline CDR1 is SQVTM and CDR2 is ANQGSEA. This CDR3 is built from 15 residues. The ends lost 5 bases at V and 5 bases at J; junction bases unmatched: 5. The covered CDR3 bases are TGCAGCGTTCCACCGACTAGCGGGGGGACCGGGGAG. Translated: CSVPPTSGGTGE. The full CDR3 protein is CSVPPTSGGTGELFF.

This clone appeared many times. The CDR3 goes on 3 residues after the read ends, and that part is filled in from the germline J gene. V is TRBV4-1 and J is TRBJ1-5, with 8 bases fitting TRBD1. Per the germline V gene, CDR1 is MGHRA and CDR2 is YSYEKL. This CDR3 contains 15 residues. Trimming cost V 4 bases and J 3 bases; bases outside gene matches: 5. The CDR3 is CASSLSGQANQPQHF. The CDR3 bases that were read are TGCGCCAGCAGCCTGTCGGGACAGGCCAATCAGCCC.